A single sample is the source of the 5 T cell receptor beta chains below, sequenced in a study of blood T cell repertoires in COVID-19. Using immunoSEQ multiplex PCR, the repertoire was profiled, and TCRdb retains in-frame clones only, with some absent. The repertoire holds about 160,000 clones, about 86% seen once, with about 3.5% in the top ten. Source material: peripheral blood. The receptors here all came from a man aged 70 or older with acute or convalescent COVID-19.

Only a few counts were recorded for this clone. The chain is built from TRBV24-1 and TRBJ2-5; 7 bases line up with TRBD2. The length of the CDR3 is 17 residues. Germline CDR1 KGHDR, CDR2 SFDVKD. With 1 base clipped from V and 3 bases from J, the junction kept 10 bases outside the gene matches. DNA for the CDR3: TGTGCCACCAGTGATTTCTGGGGGAGTGCGGGAGAAGAGACCCAGTACTTC. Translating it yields CATSDFWGSAGEETQYF.

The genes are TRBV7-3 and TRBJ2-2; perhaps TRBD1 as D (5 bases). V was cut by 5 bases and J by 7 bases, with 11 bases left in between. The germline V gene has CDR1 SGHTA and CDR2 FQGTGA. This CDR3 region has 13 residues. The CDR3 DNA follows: TGTGCCAGCAGCCTCAATCAGGGCGGGGAGCTGTTTTTT. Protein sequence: CASSLNQGGELFF. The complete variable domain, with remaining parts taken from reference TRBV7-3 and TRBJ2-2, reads GAGVSQTPSNKVTEKGKYVELRCDPISGHTALYWYRQSLGQGPEFLIYFQGTGAADDSGLPNDRFFAVRPEGSVSTLKIQRTERGDSAVYLCASSLNQGGELFFGEGSRLTVL.

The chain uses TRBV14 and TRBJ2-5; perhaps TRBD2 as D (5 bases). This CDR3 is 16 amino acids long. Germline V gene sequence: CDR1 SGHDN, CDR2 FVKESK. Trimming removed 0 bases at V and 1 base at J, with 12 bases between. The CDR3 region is CASSQERVFSQETQYF. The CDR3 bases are TGTGCCAGCAGCCAAGAGCGGGTCTTTTCCCAAGAGACCCAGTACTTC.

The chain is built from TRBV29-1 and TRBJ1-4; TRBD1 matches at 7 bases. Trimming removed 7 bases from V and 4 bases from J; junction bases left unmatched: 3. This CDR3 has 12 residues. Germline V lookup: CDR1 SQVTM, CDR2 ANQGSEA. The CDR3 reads CSAGTDNEKLFF. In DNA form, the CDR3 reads TGCAGCGCCGGGACAGATAATGAAAAACTGTTTTTT.

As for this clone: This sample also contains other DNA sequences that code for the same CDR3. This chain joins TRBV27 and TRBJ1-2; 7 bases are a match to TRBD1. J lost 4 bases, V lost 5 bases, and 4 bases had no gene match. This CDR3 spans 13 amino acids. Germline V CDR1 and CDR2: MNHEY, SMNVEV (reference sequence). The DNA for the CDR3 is TGTGCCAGCAGTCCCAGACAGGGCTATGGCTACACCTTC. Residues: CASSPRQGYGYTF.